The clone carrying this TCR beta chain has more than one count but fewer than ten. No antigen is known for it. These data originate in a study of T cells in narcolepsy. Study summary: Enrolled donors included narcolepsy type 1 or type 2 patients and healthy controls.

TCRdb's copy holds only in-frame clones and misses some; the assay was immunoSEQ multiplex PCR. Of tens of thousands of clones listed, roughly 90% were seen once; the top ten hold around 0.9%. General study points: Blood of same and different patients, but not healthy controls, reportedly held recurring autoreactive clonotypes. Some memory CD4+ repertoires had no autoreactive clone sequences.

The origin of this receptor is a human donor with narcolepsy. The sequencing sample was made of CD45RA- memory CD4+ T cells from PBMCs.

The CDR3 is CASRTGREYF. As DNA, the CDR3 is TGCGCCAGCAGGACGGGACGGGAGTACTTC. The V and J genes are TRBV10-1 and TRBJ2-7, with D perhaps matching TRBD1 or TRBD2 (5 bases each). Germline V gene lookup returns CDR1 WNHNN and CDR2 SYGVQD (reference sequence). V was shortened by 6 bases and J by 11 bases, with 11 bases between the two germline ends. This CDR3 is 10 amino acids long.